This T cell receptor (beta chain) came from a study of shared clonotypes between healthy human individuals. Notes on the study in general: The sole specimen, blood, was sampled, and tissue repertoires likely differ.

Comment on this clone: What it binds is not known.

The CDR3 runs 15 residues. V shed 3 bases and J shed 1 base, with 9 bases lying between them. Germline CDR1 is SGHVS and CDR2 is FQNEAQ. Unsorted PBMCs provided DNA that was sequenced on ten immunoSEQ deep assay plates. The repertoire was sequenced with immunoSEQ multiplex PCR; TCRdb's copy has only in-frame clones and lacks some. The sample consists of more than 400,000 clones, 65% to 85% of them appearing once. V gene TRBV7-8 combines with J gene TRBJ2-2; D not resolved. This clonotype was obtained from a woman between 40 and 55 years old in good health. Some clones in this sample may be carry-over from other donors' samples. Sequenced sample: PBMCs. Here the CDR3 DNA reads TGTGCCAGCAGCTTCAGAGGCCTGAACACCGGGGAGCTGTTTTTT. This codes for CASSFRGLNTGELFF.